These T cell receptor beta chains were read from a single sample in a study of beta chain features in type 1 diabetes. Sequencing used immunoSEQ multiplex PCR; TCRdb keeps in-frame clones, though not all of them. The sample shows approximately 730,000 clones, around 15% of them seen only once. Sequencing was done on a sample of naive CD4+ T cells from blood. The receptors come from a man younger than 35 with type 1 diabetes. Both conserved end residues are part of each CDR3. Each record gives: D gene, clone size, J gene, V gene, CDR3 protein, CDR3 DNA. D genes are given only for firm matches. Some rows have no size entry. The others give once, few or many, or a class for an expanded clone.

>NA|few|TRBJ1-2|TRBV7-3
CASSLTGRALNYGYTF
TGTGCCAGCAGCTTAACGGGGAGGGCCCTGAACTATGGCTACACCTTC
>NA|few|TRBJ2-7|TRBV21-1
CASSLPGDRLAGYEQYF
TGTGCCAGCAGCTTGCCTGGGGATCGGCTAGCTGGGTACGAGCAGTACTTC
>NA|few|TRBJ1-2|TRBV9
CASSVSGLFLGYTF
TGTGCCAGCAGCGTGTCAGGACTGTTCTTAGGCTACACCTTC
>TRBD1|few|TRBJ1-5|TRBV28
CASWTGEDQPQHF
TGTGCCAGTTGGACAGGGGAGGATCAGCCCCAGCATTTT
>NA|NA|TRBJ2-1|TRBV5-1
CASNPDPPIARGDEQFF
TGCGCCAGCAACCCCGATCCTCCCATAGCGAGAGGGGATGAGCAGTTCTTC
>NA|NA|TRBJ1-1|TRBV9
CASSPRTGNTEAFF
TGTGCCAGCAGCCCCAGGACGGGGAACACTGAAGCTTTCTTT
>TRBD1|NA|TRBJ2-7|TRBV30
CAWMGQQSYEQYF
TGTGCCTGGATGGGACAGCAGTCCTACGAGCAGTACTTC
>TRBD1|NA|TRBJ1-2|TRBV28
CASSSGQGALDGYTF
TGTGCCAGCAGTTCTGGACAGGGGGCGCTGGATGGCTACACCTTC
>NA|NA|TRBJ2-2|TRBV19
CASVTGKFSTGELFF
TGTGCCAGCGTTACAGGGAAATTTAGCACCGGGGAGCTGTTTTTT
>NA|few|TRBJ2-7|TRBV27
CASSPPGSEQYF
TGTGCCAGCAGTCCGCCGGGGAGCGAGCAGTACTTC
>NA|NA|TRBJ2-7|TRBV4-1
CASSQVGVSYEQYF
TGCGCCAGCAGCCAAGTAGGGGTTTCCTACGAGCAGTACTTC
>NA|NA|TRBJ2-3|TRBV5-1
CASRPGVVGADTQYF
TGCGCCAGCAGACCCGGAGTCGTCGGCGCAGATACGCAGTATTTT
>TRBD1|NA|TRBJ1-2|TRBV10-3
CAISEGQGYGYTF
TGTGCCATCAGTGAGGGACAGGGCTATGGCTACACCTTC
>NA|NA|TRBJ1-2|TRBV5-6
CASSTAGHNYGYTF
TGTGCCAGCAGCACCGCCGGCCATAACTATGGCTACACCTTC
>NA|few|TRBJ2-5|TRBV5-4
CASSLRDWYQETQYF
TGTGCCAGCAGCTTACGGGACTGGTACCAAGAGACCCAGTACTTC
>TRBD2|NA|TRBJ2-1|TRBV18
CASSSPGLAVNEQFF
TGTGCCAGCTCATCCCCGGGACTAGCTGTGAATGAGCAGTTCTTC
>NA|few|TRBJ1-5|TRBV19
CASGITGSNQPQHF
TGTGCCAGCGGGATCACAGGATCCAATCAGCCCCAGCATTTT
>TRBD1|NA|TRBJ2-7|TRBV29-1
CSVGDRGYAYEQYF
TGCAGCGTCGGGGACAGGGGGTACGCCTACGAGCAGTACTTC
>NA|few|TRBJ2-3|TRBV9
CASSAVLVGGGGDTQYF
TGTGCCAGCAGCGCGGTCTTAGTTGGAGGCGGAGGAGATACGCAGTATTTT
>TRBD1|few|TRBJ1-5|TRBV30
CAWSADRGPFGNQPQHF
TGTGCCTGGAGTGCGGACAGGGGGCCTTTTGGGAATCAGCCCCAGCATTTT
>NA|NA|TRBJ2-6|TRBV6-1
CASSSAISGANVLTF
TGTGCCAGCAGTTCAGCAATCTCTGGGGCCAACGTCCTGACTTTC
>NA|NA|TRBJ2-3|TRBV28
CASSHTGSTDTQYF
TGTGCCAGCAGCCACACAGGGTCCACAGATACGCAGTATTTT
>NA|NA|TRBJ1-6|TRBV5-4
CASSPPPGLYNSPLHF
TGTGCCAGCAGCCCGCCGCCAGGGCTCTATAATTCACCCCTCCACTTT
>NA|few|TRBJ2-6|TRBV29-1
CSVGRAGAGANVLTF
TGCAGCGTTGGTAGGGCAGGGGCAGGGGCCAACGTCCTGACTTTC
>NA|few|TRBJ2-3|TRBV7-8
CASSPGRDTQYF
TGTGCCAGCAGCCCAGGGAGGGATACGCAGTATTTT
>NA|NA|TRBJ1-4|TRBV9
CASSVGSGRGNEKLFF
TGTGCCAGCAGCGTAGGATCGGGGCGGGGGAATGAAAAACTGTTTTTT
>TRBD1|NA|TRBJ1-5|TRBV6-5
CASSSDRGNQPQHF
TGTGCCAGCAGCTCCGACAGGGGCAATCAGCCCCAGCATTTT
>NA|few|TRBJ2-3|TRBV5-1
CASSLDRADTQYF
TGCGCCAGCAGCTTGGATCGCGCGGATACGCAGTATTTT
>TRBD1|NA|TRBJ1-2|TRBV6-5
CASSQGAGYGYTF
TGTGCCAGCAGTCAGGGGGCAGGCTATGGCTACACCTTC
>TRBD2|NA|TRBJ2-3|TRBV30
CAWTRTSGGADTQYF
TGTGCCTGGACTCGGACTAGCGGGGGCGCAGATACGCAGTATTTT
>TRBD1|NA|TRBJ1-1|TRBV18
CASSLSIGQGAPGKDTEAFF
TGTGCCAGCTCACTCTCTATAGGGCAGGGGGCCCCGGGAAAGGACACTGAAGCTTTCTTT
>NA|NA|TRBJ2-5|TRBV7-9
CASSLAPGTQETQYF
TGTGCCAGCAGTCTTGCCCCCGGGACTCAAGAGACCCAGTACTTC
>NA|NA|TRBJ2-7|TRBV7-9
CASSPETYEQYF
TGTGCCAGCAGTCCAGAAACCTACGAGCAGTACTTC
>TRBD1|few|TRBJ2-1|TRBV10-3
CASLDRDNEQFF
TGTGCCAGCCTGGACAGGGACAATGAGCAGTTCTTC
>TRBD1|few|TRBJ1-5|TRBV6-6
CASSYSPDRAEQPQHF
TGTGCCAGCAGTTACTCTCCCGACAGGGCAGAACAGCCCCAGCATTTT
>NA|NA|TRBJ2-2|TRBV30
CAWRNLGGSGELFF
TGTGCCTGGCGGAATCTAGGGGGTTCCGGGGAGCTGTTTTTT
>NA|NA|TRBJ1-6|TRBV7-2
CASSLMVPDSPLHF
TGTGCCAGCAGCTTAATGGTTCCCGATTCACCCCTCCACTTT
>TRBD1|few|TRBJ1-5|TRBV6-6
CASSTSDRGSGQPQHF
TGTGCCAGCAGTACCTCGGACAGGGGTTCGGGTCAGCCCCAGCATTTT
>NA|NA|TRBJ1-6|TRBV7-9
CASSESGGNYSPLHF
TGTGCCAGCAGCGAGAGCGGAGGGAATTATTCACCCCTCCACTTT
>NA|few|TRBJ1-5|TRBV6-5
CASSYSQDLGQPQHF
TGTGCCAGCAGTTACTCTCAGGACCTAGGTCAGCCCCAGCATTTT
>NA|NA|TRBJ2-3|TRBV11-3
CASSLGGYHDTQYF
TGTGCCAGCAGCTTAGGGGGGTATCACGATACGCAGTATTTT
>NA|few|TRBJ1-1|TRBV30
CAWSGAGRGGNTEAFF
TGTGCCTGGAGTGGGGCCGGGCGGGGTGGAAACACTGAAGCTTTCTTT
>NA|few|TRBJ2-1|TRBV5-6
CASSRRPGQGSYNEQFF
TGTGCCAGCAGCCGAAGACCGGGACAAGGCTCCTACAATGAGCAGTTCTTC
>NA|few|TRBJ2-1|TRBV18
CASSPEQFNEQFF
TGTGCCAGCTCACCAGAACAGTTCAATGAGCAGTTCTTC
>NA|NA|TRBJ1-2|TRBV13
CASSGTRGDYGYTF
TGTGCCAGCAGCGGGACCAGGGGAGACTATGGCTACACCTTC
>NA|few|TRBJ1-2|TRBV30
CAWTPGQGLSPTGGYTF
TGTGCCTGGACCCCCGGGCAGGGGTTGTCGCCAACTGGTGGCTACACCTTC
>NA|NA|TRBJ1-1|TRBV4-1
CASSHVQPGHRFEAFF
TGCGCCAGCAGCCATGTACAACCGGGACACCGATTTGAAGCTTTCTTT
>NA|few|TRBJ2-1|TRBV5-1
CASSSRTQGTYNEQFF
TGCGCCAGCAGCTCCCGCACCCAGGGTACCTACAATGAGCAGTTCTTC
>NA|NA|TRBJ2-2|TRBV4-1
CASSQGSGVTGELFF
TGCGCCAGCAGCCAAGGAAGCGGAGTAACCGGGGAGCTGTTTTTT
>NA|NA|TRBJ2-7|TRBV30
CAWKGGWQYF
TGTGCCTGGAAAGGGGGGTGGCAGTACTTC
>NA|few|TRBJ2-3|TRBV11-2
CASSLDSGTPSTDTQYF
TGTGCCAGCAGCTTAGACTCCGGAACCCCTAGCACAGATACGCAGTATTTT
>NA|NA|TRBJ2-3|TRBV13
CASKTRDTQYF
TGTGCCAGCAAAACGCGAGATACGCAGTATTTT
>NA|few|TRBJ1-1|TRBV9
CASSVEYSSNTEAFF
TGTGCCAGCAGCGTAGAATACAGTTCGAACACTGAAGCTTTCTTT
>NA|NA|TRBJ2-1|TRBV10-2
CASTTGRGDEQFF
TGCGCCAGCACCACGGGCCGCGGCGATGAGCAGTTCTTC
>NA|few|TRBJ2-7|TRBV5-1
CASSLDRGERYEQYF
TGCGCCAGCAGCTTGGACCGCGGGGAGAGGTACGAGCAGTACTTC
>NA|NA|TRBJ1-5|TRBV10-3
CAISGGAGQPQHF
TGTGCCATCAGTGGGGGGGCAGGGCAGCCCCAGCATTTT
>NA|few|TRBJ1-1|TRBV18
CASSPIVSQFAADTEAFF
TGTGCCAGCTCACCAATAGTGTCACAGTTTGCAGCAGACACTGAAGCTTTCTTT
>NA|few|TRBJ1-2|TRBV4-1
CASSPHRGSDYGYTF
TGCGCCAGCAGCCCCCACCGGGGTAGTGACTATGGCTACACCTTC
>TRBD1|few|TRBJ1-1|TRBV7-9
CASSRDRGRDTEAFF
TGTGCCAGCAGCCGGGACAGGGGCCGGGACACTGAAGCTTTCTTT
>TRBD2|NA|TRBJ2-3|TRBV15
CATSRDQAGGADTQYF
TGTGCCACCAGCAGAGACCAAGCGGGAGGGGCAGATACGCAGTATTTT